The 25 T cell receptor beta chains in this list originate from one sample, sequenced in a study of PD-L1 blockade in urothelial cancer (TCRdb year 2017). Receptor libraries were prepared by the immunoSEQ multiplex PCR assay. Sourced from immuneACCESS, this table was stored by TCRdb with only in-frame sequences that have V and J called. A share of the clones is absent; for the studies checked, an unresolved V gene accounts for under half, and the remainder has no known explanation. Counted in this sample were roughly 67,000 clones; around 85% of them appeared once. The ten top clones hold 15% of the sample. The sample's time point label is to be understood as: pretreatment peripheral blood. The sequenced sample was PBMCs, obtained around atezolizumab (anti-PD-L1) treatment. These receptors all stem from a man aged 55 to 70 with urothelial cancer.

V and J are TRBV5-6 and TRBJ2-2, with 8 bases matching TRBD1. This CDR3 is 15 amino acids long. Germline CDR1 SGHDT, CDR2 YYEEEE. The junction had 4 bases not matched to a gene; V was cut back by 3 bases and J by 3 bases. CDR3 DNA sequence: TGTGCCAGCAGCTCGGACAGGGTGTACACCGGGGAGCTGTTTTTT. Translation: CASSSDRVYTGELFF. Together with reference TRBV5-6 and TRBJ2-2, the CDR3 gives the full variable domain: DAGVTQSPTHLIKTRGQQVTLRCSPKSGHDTVSWYQQALGQGPQFIFQYYEEEERQRGNFPDRFSGHQFPNYSSELNVNALLLGDSALYLCASSSDRVYTGELFFGEGSRLTVL.

This clone was observed many times. The V and J genes are TRBV7-9 and TRBJ1-2, with no clear D. Germline lookup yields CDR1 SEHNR and CDR2 FQNEAQ (reference sequence). The CDR3 is 13 residues long. Between the trimmed V and J ends, which lost 1 base and 6 bases, there was a span of 9 bases. CDR3 DNA sequence: TGTGCCAGCAGCTTAGGTGGTCAGGATGGCTACACCTTC. Residues: CASSLGGQDGYTF.

V usage is TRBV6-1 and J usage is TRBJ1-5; D might be TRBD1 (5 bases). Germline CDR1 is MNHNS and CDR2 is SASEGT. Trimming pared 2 bases from V and 4 bases from J, leaving 12 bases between. The CDR3 has 15 residues. CDR3 amino acids: CASSELGARNQPQHF. CDR3 coding DNA: TGTGCCAGCAGTGAATTAGGGGCCAGAAATCAGCCCCAGCATTTT.

This chain links TRBV10-3 with TRBJ2-5, with D maybe TRBD1 (7 bases). Germline V gene lookup returns CDR1 ENHRY and CDR2 SYGVKD. CDR3 length: 14 amino acids. V was pared by 5 bases and J by 4 bases, with 14 bases between. As DNA, the CDR3 is TGTGCCATCAGTAACAGGGGAGGCCGAGAGACCCAGTACTTC. Amino acid sequence: CAISNRGGRETQYF.

V and J are TRBV14 and TRBJ1-6; perhaps TRBD1 as D (5 bases). Germline values: CDR1 SGHDN, CDR2 FVKESK. CDR3 length: 15 amino acids. V lost 7 bases to trimming and J lost 5 bases, with 15 bases between them. The CDR3 here is CASNKGETNNSPLHF. The CDR3 region has the DNA TGTGCCAGCAATAAAGGGGAAACGAATAATTCACCCCTCCACTTT.

This clone was found once. The chain links TRBV23-1 to TRBJ2-7, with 9 bases that match TRBD1. TRBV23-1 is designated an ORF whose function remains uncertain. The trim removed 8 bases at V and 2 bases at J, leaving 4 bases unmatched. CDR3 length: 13 amino acids. This chain's CDR3 is CASGDRDTYEQYF. The CDR3 DNA sequence: TGCGCCAGCGGGGACAGGGACACCTACGAGCAGTACTTC.

This chain uses TRBV10-1 with TRBJ2-1, with D tentatively TRBD2 (6 bases). The CDR3 totals 15 residues. Looked up from germline, CDR1 is WNHNN and CDR2 is SYGVQD (reference sequence). Trimming took off 8 bases at V and 5 bases at J, with 19 bases between the two ends. CDR3 residues: CASSDRGLPDNEQFF. The DNA for the CDR3 is TGCGCCAGCTCGGATCGGGGGTTGCCCGACAATGAGCAGTTCTTC.

The rearrangement links TRBV27 to TRBJ2-7; tentative D call: TRBD2 (5 bases). V was clipped by 0 bases and J by 2 bases, with 5 bases between them. The CDR3 runs 13 residues. Germline V CDR1 and CDR2: MNHEY, SMNVEV (reference sequence). The CDR3 DNA is TGTGCCAGCAGTTTATCCGGGGCCTACGAGCAGTACTTC. This gives the protein CASSLSGAYEQYF.

This chain connects TRBV12-5 to TRBJ2-5; tentatively, D is TRBD2 (6 bases). CDR1 is LGHNT, CDR2 FRNRAP, per germline. The length of the CDR3 is 14 residues. The V end was cut by 2 bases, the J end by 5 bases, with 12 bases between. DNA for the CDR3: TGTGCTAGTGGTTTGTCCGGGAGCGAGGAGACCCAGTACTTC. This gives the protein CASGLSGSEETQYF. The full variable domain, with the rest looked up from reference TRBV12-5 and TRBJ2-5, is DARVTQTPRHKVTEMGQEVTMRCQPILGHNTVFWYRQTMMQGLELLAYFRNRAPLDDSGMPKDRFSAEMPDATLATLKIQPSEPRDSAVYFCASGLSGSEETQYFGPGTRLLVL.

The rearrangement links TRBV18 to TRBJ1-3; D may be TRBD1 (5 bases). This CDR3 has 15 amino acids. Germline CDR1 KGHSH, CDR2 LQKENI. With 6 bases removed from V and 3 bases from J, the gap between germline ends came to 15 bases. In nucleotides, the CDR3 is TGTGCCAGCTCGCAAGACAGTACAAATGGAAACACCATATATTTT. This encodes CASSQDSTNGNTIYF.

In DNA, the CDR3 is TGTGCCAGCAGCGTAGGTGGGACTAGCGGCCTTTACGAGCAGTACTTC. Its translation: CASSVGGTSGLYEQYF. V usage is TRBV9 and J usage is TRBJ2-7, with 11 bases aligning to TRBD2. V was clipped by 0 bases and J by 4 bases; unmatched bases: 6. The CDR3 is 16 amino acids. Germline assignment: CDR1 SGDLS and CDR2 YYNGEE.

The chain couples TRBV7-2 to TRBJ2-4; 9 bases agree with TRBD2. Germline values: CDR1 SGHTA, CDR2 FQGNSA. The CDR3 totals 15 residues. Germline trimming cut 6 bases from V and 4 bases from J; bases unmatched to any gene: 7. The CDR3 DNA is TGTGCCAGCAGTGGTGGCGGGGGGGTTAAAAACATTCAGTACTTC. It specifies CASSGGGGVKNIQYF.

The gene calls are TRBV5-1 and TRBJ1-1, with 8 bases fitting TRBD1. The trim removed 0 bases at V and 8 bases at J, leaving 9 bases unmatched. Germline V lookup: CDR1 SGHRS, CDR2 YFSETQ. The CDR3 loop spans 15 amino acids. The CDR3 loop reads CASSLERTGSSEAFF. CDR3 DNA: TGCGCCAGCAGCTTGGAACGGACAGGGTCTTCAGAAGCTTTCTTT.

The rearrangement joins TRBV7-2 to TRBJ2-5, with 11 bases that match TRBD2. Trimming removed 1 base from V and 6 bases from J; junction bases left unmatched: 7. Germline CDR1 is SGHTA and CDR2 is FQGNSA. The CDR3 covers 16 residues. In DNA form, the CDR3 reads TGTGCCAGCAGCTTAGGGCCTAGCGGGGGGATGAAGACCCAGTACTTC. It yields the protein CASSLGPSGGMKTQYF.

The chain carries TRBV4-1 and TRBJ1-2, with 8 bases aligning to TRBD1. CDR3 length: 16 amino acids. The J segment lost 7 bases and the V segment lost 4 bases, leaving 14 bases of the junction unmatched. CDR1 is MGHRA, CDR2 YSYEKL, per germline. The CDR3 DNA reads as TGCGCCAGCAGCCGTCCGGGACAGGACTTTTCGGGTGGCTACACCTTC. This encodes CASSRPGQDFSGGYTF.

The genes are TRBV25-1 and TRBJ1-4; D possibly corresponds to TRBD1 (5 bases). Germline CDR1 reads MGHDK; CDR2 reads SYGVNS. The CDR3 totals 15 residues. V was trimmed by 0 bases and J by 7 bases, leaving 12 bases between them. The CDR3 bases are TGTGCCAGCAGTGAATATAAGGGGCGCGGTGAAAAACTGTTTTTT. It specifies CASSEYKGRGEKLFF.

V gene TRBV2 combines with J gene TRBJ1-5; TRBD1 agrees at 7 bases. The CDR3 contains 15 residues. The germline gives CDR1 SNHLY, CDR2 FYNNEI. V lost 6 bases to trimming and J lost 6 bases; unmatched junction nucleotides: 11. The CDR3 reads CASRKETGSSQPQHF. In nucleotides, the CDR3 is TGTGCCAGCAGAAAAGAGACAGGGTCGAGTCAGCCCCAGCATTTT.

The chain combines TRBV7-2 with TRBJ2-6, with D tentatively TRBD1 (5 bases). V gave up 6 bases and J gave up 1 base, with 10 bases separating them. This CDR3 has 15 residues. Per the germline V gene, CDR1 is SGHTA and CDR2 is FQGNSA. In DNA, the CDR3 is TGTGCCAGCAGACCTACAGGTTCTGGGGCCAACGTCCTGACTTTC. Its translation is CASRPTGSGANVLTF.

The chain employs TRBV10-3 and TRBJ1-2, with TRBD1 identical over 10 bases. The CDR3 has 13 residues. Germline assignment: CDR1 ENHRY and CDR2 SYGVKD. Trimming removed 7 bases from V and 7 bases from J; junction bases left unmatched: 6. CDR3 sequence: CAITDRGRVGYTF. CDR3 in DNA: TGTGCCATCACAGACAGGGGGCGGGTTGGCTACACCTTC.

The J gene is TRBJ2-3, the V gene TRBV9, with D possibly being TRBD1 (6 bases). Trimming took 5 bases from V and 5 from J, leaving 21 bases between them. Looked up from germline, CDR1 is SGDLS and CDR2 is YYNGEE. The CDR3 covers 16 residues. The CDR3 nucleotides are TGTGCCAGCAGTTCCCCGGGGCAGGGGATTGGAGATACGCAGTATTTT. This sequence encodes CASSSPGQGIGDTQYF.

The chain recombines TRBV11-2 with TRBJ2-5, with TRBD1 matching 8 bases. This CDR3 is built from 15 residues. V shed 0 bases and J 5 bases; nucleotides not matched to a gene: 5. Germline values: CDR1 SGHAT, CDR2 FQNNGV. The DNA of the CDR3 is TGTGCCAGCAGCTTAGACCAGGGGGCCTGGGAGACCCAGTACTTC. It translates to CASSLDQGAWETQYF. Complete variable domain (other parts from reference TRBV11-2 and TRBJ2-5): EAGVAQSPRYKIIEKRQSVAFWCNPISGHATLYWYQQILGQGPKLLIQFQNNGVVDDSQLPKDRFSAERLKGVDSTLKIQPAKLEDSAVYLCASSLDQGAWETQYFGPGTRLLVL.

J is TRBJ2-7 and V is TRBV29-1; 10 nucleotides line up with TRBD1. This CDR3 has 12 amino acids. The germline V gene has CDR1 SQVTM and CDR2 ANQGSEA. Trimming took 3 bases from V and 8 from J; bases not matched to a gene: 4. The chain's CDR3 is CSVEGQGRKQYF. In nucleotides, the CDR3 is TGCAGCGTTGAGGGACAGGGGAGGAAGCAGTACTTC.

The CDR3 reads CASSSRQANTGELFF. The CDR3 DNA is TGCGCCAGCAGCTCCCGACAGGCGAACACCGGGGAGCTGTTTTTT. V gene TRBV5-1 combines with J gene TRBJ2-2; tentative D call: TRBD1 (6 bases). CDR1 SGHRS and CDR2 YFSETQ come from the germline V gene. This CDR3 has 15 amino acids. V shed 3 bases and J shed 0 bases, with 9 bases lying between them.

A few counts support this clone. This chain uses TRBV5-1 with TRBJ1-1; D unclear. V was cut by 1 base and J by 0 bases, with 13 bases left in between. The germline V gene has CDR1 SGHRS and CDR2 YFSETQ. This CDR3 is built from 16 residues. Written as DNA, the CDR3 is TGCGCCAGCAGCTTGAGAGGATTAATTATGAACACTGAAGCTTTCTTT. Its protein product is CASSLRGLIMNTEAFF.

This clone was seen only once. J is TRBJ2-5 and V is TRBV30; D is perhaps TRBD1 (5 bases). The CDR3 runs to 13 residues. V was shortened by 4 bases and J by 5 bases, with 14 bases between the two germline ends. Looked up from germline, CDR1 is GTSNPN and CDR2 is SVGIG (reference sequence). CDR3 region: CAWTQGSGETQYF. DNA for the CDR3: TGTGCCTGGACGCAGGGTTCCGGTGAGACCCAGTACTTC. The complete variable domain, with remaining parts taken from reference TRBV30 and TRBJ2-5, reads SQTIHQWPATLVQPVGSPLSLECTVEGTSNPNLYWYRQAAGRGLQLLFYSVGIGQISSEVPQNLSASRPQDRQFILSSKKLLLSDSGFYLCAWTQGSGETQYFGPGTRLLVL.